These 21 T cell receptor beta chains originate from one sample sequenced in a study of T cells in Graves' hyperthyroidism and ophthalmopathy. The source material, RNA transcripts, was used to amplify TCR beta CDR3 regions. Researchers ran a first-round RT-PCR on the TCR CDR3 using the HTBI primer set. TCRdb re-derived calls from the multiplex PCR reads in MiXCR, one entry per CDR3 protein. The data contain around 300,000 distinct CDR3 sequences, approximately 13% of them seen just once; the ten biggest clones take up approximately 7.9%. Sequences were obtained from blood. The origin of the receptors is a woman in her forties with Graves' hyperthyroidism.

The sample holds many counts of this clonotype. The CDR3 loop is CASSSYSGRVTGELFF. The CDR3, as DNA: TGTGCCAGCAGTTCCTATAGCGGGAGGGTCACCGGGGAGCTGTTTTTT. The chain joins TRBV12-3 or TRBV12-4 to TRBJ2-2; 11 positions agree with TRBD2. The V gene end was trimmed by 4 bases and the J gene end by 4 bases; junction bases not matched to a gene: 5. The CDR3 extends over 16 amino acids.

There are many counts of this clonotype. The V call is TRBV15, the J call TRBJ1-5; 7 bases match TRBD1. Per the germline V gene, CDR1 is LNHNV and CDR2 is YYDKDF (reference sequence). This CDR3 has 17 residues. Germline trimming cut 0 bases from V and 5 bases from J; bases unmatched to any gene: 10. In DNA form, the CDR3 reads TGTGCCACCAGCAGAGATTGGCAAGGGGACAGCGATCAGCCCCAGCATTTT. It specifies CATSRDWQGDSDQPQHF.

J is TRBJ1-1 and V is TRBV19; TRBD1 aligns across 7 bases. V gave up 1 base and J gave up 8 bases; unmatched junction bases: 13. The germline V gene has CDR1 LNHDA and CDR2 SQIVND (reference sequence). The CDR3 covers 16 residues. DNA for the CDR3: TGTGCCAGTAGTATAGGGAGCAGGGGGGGAAGTACGGAAGCTTTCTTT. Translating it yields CASSIGSRGGSTEAFF.

This clonotype came up many times. The chain joins TRBV29-1 to TRBJ2-4; D call uncertain. V dropped 3 bases and J dropped 6 bases, with 9 bases sitting between them. The CDR3 runs 12 residues. Germline assignment: CDR1 SQVTM and CDR2 ANQGSEA. The CDR3 reads CSVDDGGNIQYF. The DNA for the CDR3 is TGCAGCGTTGACGACGGCGGAAACATTCAGTACTTC.

This clonotype has ten or more counts. This chain connects TRBV28 to TRBJ1-4, with 12 bases matching TRBD1. Germline assignment: CDR1 MDHEN and CDR2 SYDVKM. The V and J ends lost 5 bases and 2 bases, in that order; junction bases with no gene match: 9. The CDR3 extends over 18 amino acids. CDR3 nucleotides: TGTGCCAGCAGTCGAGGGACAGGGGGCGTTGGGACTAATGAAAAACTGTTTTTT. Translating gives CASSRGTGGVGTNEKLFF. Based on the CDR3 plus reference TRBV28 and TRBJ1-4, the full variable domain is DVKVTQSSRYLVKRTGEKVFLECVQDMDHENMFWYRQDPGLGLRLIYFSYDVKMKEKGDIPEGYSVSREKKERFSLILESASTNQTSMYLCASSRGTGGVGTNEKLFFGSGTQLSVL.

Ten or more counts support this clonotype. V is TRBV3-1 and J is TRBJ2-1; TRBD1 matches at 9 bases. V lost 0 bases and J lost 6; bases outside the gene matches: 9. The CDR3 totals 17 residues. Germline V gives CDR1 LGHDT, CDR2 YNNKEL (reference sequence). The CDR3 nucleotides read TGTGCCAGCAGCCAAGATCTGGGGACAGGGCTCGTCAATGAGCAGTTCTTC. As protein: CASSQDLGTGLVNEQFF.

This clonotype was seen only a few times. The chain couples TRBV10-2 to TRBJ1-6; 10 bases fit TRBD1. Germline loops: CDR1 WSHSY, CDR2 SAAADI. CDR3 size: 15 residues. With 3 bases clipped from V and 10 bases from J, the junction kept 6 bases outside the gene matches. In DNA, the CDR3 is TGCGCCAGCAGTGACCCGGGACAGGGGAGCTCACCCCTCCACTTT. Its translation is CASSDPGQGSSPLHF.

Notes on this clonotype: This clone may be a read error of a much larger clone one base away. The chain links TRBV3-1 to TRBJ1-5, with a possible D match to TRBD1 (6 bases). The CDR3 is 13 amino acids. Per germline, CDR1 LGHDT and CDR2 YNNKEL (reference sequence). The CDR3 DNA reads as TGTGCCAGCAGCCCGACGGCAGGACAGCCCCAGCAGTTT. This sequence encodes CASSPTAGQPQQF.

This clonotype was recorded many times. V is TRBV5-1 and J is TRBJ2-3; D not certain. CDR3 length: 13 amino acids. Germline CDR1 is SGHRS and CDR2 is YFSETQ. The ends were cut back, 3 bases at V and 2 bases at J, with 7 bases in the middle. Here the CDR3 reads CASSWESTDTQYF. The CDR3, as DNA: TGCGCCAGCAGCTGGGAATCCACAGATACGCAGTATTTT.

This clonotype was seen at least ten times. The rearrangement links TRBV7-9 to TRBJ2-7; TRBD1 aligns across 7 bases. With 4 bases clipped from V and 5 bases from J, the junction kept 5 bases outside the gene matches. This CDR3 has 13 amino acids. The germline V gene encodes CDR1 SEHNR and CDR2 FQNEAQ (reference sequence). The CDR3 DNA reads TGTGCCAGCAGCTCCCTAGACAGGGACGAGCAGTACTTC. The encoded protein is CASSSLDRDEQYF. The variable domain in full, with the rest retrieved from reference TRBV7-9 and TRBJ2-7, is DTGVSQNPRHKITKRGQNVTFRCDPISEHNRLYWYRQTLGQGPEFLTYFQNEAQLEKSRLLSDRFSAERPKGSFSTLEIQRTEQGDSAMYLCASSSLDRDEQYFGPGTRLTVT.

This clonotype showed up many times. The chain combines TRBV27 with TRBJ2-1; D is unclear. CDR1 is MNHEY and CDR2 is SMNVEV in the germline V gene (reference sequence). Trimming pared 0 bases from V and 9 bases from J, leaving 15 bases between. The CDR3 has 15 amino acids. This CDR3 is CASSLSPSGLGEQFF. In DNA form, the CDR3 reads TGTGCCAGCAGTTTATCCCCTTCGGGCCTGGGTGAGCAGTTCTTC.

Many counts were recorded for this clonotype. V gene TRBV5-8 combines with J gene TRBJ2-2; 7 nucleotides match TRBD2. CDR1 SGHTS and CDR2 YDEGEE come from the germline V gene. The CDR3 totals 13 residues. The trim removed 2 bases at V and 9 bases at J, leaving 4 bases unmatched. The CDR3 sequence: CASSFGGERELFF. The CDR3 coding sequence is TGTGCCAGCAGCTTTGGGGGGGAGAGGGAGCTGTTTTTT.

The rearrangement links TRBV7-2 to TRBJ2-5; the D is unclear. Germline V lookup: CDR1 SGHTA, CDR2 FQGNSA. Trimming took 3 bases from V and 2 from J, leaving 7 bases between them. The CDR3 spans 13 residues. Here the CDR3 reads CASSFLQQETQYF. The CDR3 DNA reads TGTGCCAGCAGCTTTCTCCAACAAGAGACCCAGTACTTC.

This clonotype was seen only a few times. Just one base apart from a much larger clone, this may be a read error. V gene TRBV18 combines with J gene TRBJ2-5, with a tentative D call TRBD2 (5 bases). The CDR3 is 14 amino acids. Germline V gene lookup returns CDR1 KGHSH and CDR2 LQKENI. CDR3 sequence (DNA): TGTGCCGGCTCACGGAGCAGCGGACAAGAGACCCAGTACTTC. It specifies CAGSRSSGQETQYF.

This clonotype was counted at least ten times. The chain has TRBV28 and TRBJ1-2; D ambiguous. Trimming cost V 5 bases and J 7 bases, with 8 bases left between them. CDR3 size: 11 residues. CDR1 is MDHEN, CDR2 SYDVKM, per germline. As DNA, the CDR3 is TGTGCCAGCAGTCAGAGCGGTGGCTACACCTTC. Translating it yields CASSQSGGYTF.

The chain is built from TRBV5-1 and TRBJ1-2; a possible D gene is TRBD1 (5 bases). The CDR3 length is 16 residues. The germline V gene encodes CDR1 SGHRS and CDR2 YFSETQ. V gave up 0 bases and J gave up 4 bases, with 16 bases separating them. The CDR3 loop reads CASSLEYPGFSYGYTF. CDR3 DNA: TGCGCCAGCAGCTTGGAGTACCCAGGGTTTAGCTATGGCTACACCTTC.

This clonotype was seen once. Given a much more abundant clone one base away, this may be a read error. V usage is TRBV7-2 and J usage is TRBJ2-1; 10 nucleotides line up with TRBD2. The CDR3 runs to 18 residues. CDR1 and CDR2 (germline): SGHTA, FQGNSA. J gave up 6 bases and V 5 bases, and 16 bases lay outside the gene matches. The CDR3 DNA reads as TGTGCCAGCAGCGCGCCGGGACTAGCGAGAGGGCTGGGCAATGAGCAGTTCTTC. This gives the protein CASSAPGLARGLGNEQFF.

This clonotype was recorded at least ten times. The chain uses TRBV24-1 and TRBJ1-5; D may be TRBD1 (5 bases). The germline V gene encodes CDR1 KGHDR and CDR2 SFDVKD. The CDR3 totals 13 residues. V dropped 5 bases and J dropped 7 bases, with 11 bases sitting between them. The CDR3 sequence is CATSGGLGQPQHF. For the CDR3, the DNA is TGTGCCACCAGTGGGGGCTTGGGGCAGCCCCAGCATTTT.

This clonotype was seen many times. The chain is built from TRBV18 and TRBJ2-7; D remains ambiguous. Germline CDR1 reads KGHSH; CDR2 reads LQKENI. Trimming removed 1 base from V and 7 bases from J, with 8 bases in between. The CDR3 is 12 residues long. The chain's CDR3 is CASSPLGREQYF. CDR3 coding DNA: TGTGCCAGCTCACCACTTGGGCGGGAGCAGTACTTC.

In its sample, this clonotype was seen many times. The gene calls are TRBV3-1 and TRBJ1-5; D call uncertain. The CDR3 loop spans 13 amino acids. CDR1 and CDR2 (germline): LGHDT, YNNKEL (reference sequence). V was shortened by 5 bases and J by 1 base, with 6 bases between the two germline ends. CDR3 protein: CASSETSNQPQHF. Here the CDR3 DNA reads TGTGCCAGCAGCGAGACAAGCAATCAGCCCCAGCATTTT.

This clonotype was seen only a few times. This sequence joins TRBV11-2 and TRBJ2-4; TRBD2 might be the D (6 bases). The CDR3 runs to 16 residues. V shed 0 bases and J shed 0 bases, with 9 bases lying between them. The V gene's germline CDR1 is SGHAT and CDR2 FQNNGV. The CDR3 protein is CASSLEGGLAKNIQYF. The CDR3 DNA sequence: TGTGCCAGCAGCTTAGAGGGGGGACTAGCCAAAAACATTCAGTACTTC.